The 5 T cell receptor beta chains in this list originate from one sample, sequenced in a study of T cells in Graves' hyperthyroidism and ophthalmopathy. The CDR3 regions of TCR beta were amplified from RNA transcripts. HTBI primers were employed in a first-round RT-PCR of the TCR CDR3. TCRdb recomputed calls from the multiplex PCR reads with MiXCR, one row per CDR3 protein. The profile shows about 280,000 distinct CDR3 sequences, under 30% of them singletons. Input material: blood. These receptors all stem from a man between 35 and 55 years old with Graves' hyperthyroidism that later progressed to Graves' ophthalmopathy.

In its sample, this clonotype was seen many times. CDR3 DNA sequence: TGCAGTGCTGCCGTAGCTAACTATGGCTACACCTTC. Translating gives CSAAVANYGYTF. The chain links TRBV20-1 to TRBJ1-2, with unresolved D. The V end lost 5 bases, the J end lost 0 bases, and 7 bases lay between the germline ends. Germline CDR1 is DFQATT and CDR2 is SNEGSKA (reference sequence). CDR3 length: 12 amino acids.

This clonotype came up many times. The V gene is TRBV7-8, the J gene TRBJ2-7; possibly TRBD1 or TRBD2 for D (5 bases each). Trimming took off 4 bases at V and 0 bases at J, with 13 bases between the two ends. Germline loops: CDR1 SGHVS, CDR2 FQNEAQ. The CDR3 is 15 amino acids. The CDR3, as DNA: TGTGCCAGCAGCTCCGGGACGGGGAGCTCCTACGAGCAGTACTTC. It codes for CASSSGTGSSYEQYF.

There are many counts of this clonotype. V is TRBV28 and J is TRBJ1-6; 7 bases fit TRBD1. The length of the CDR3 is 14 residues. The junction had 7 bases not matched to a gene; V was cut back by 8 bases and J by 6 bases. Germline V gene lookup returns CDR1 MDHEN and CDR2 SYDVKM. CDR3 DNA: TGTGCCAGCCGACAGGGTTCGATTAATTCACCCCTCCACTTT. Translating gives CASRQGSINSPLHF.

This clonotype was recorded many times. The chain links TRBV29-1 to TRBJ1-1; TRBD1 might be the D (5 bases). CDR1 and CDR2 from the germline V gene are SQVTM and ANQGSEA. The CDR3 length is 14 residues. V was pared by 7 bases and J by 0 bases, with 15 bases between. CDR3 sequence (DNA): TGCAGCGCCTACCCGGGACGACTGAACACTGAAGCTTTCTTT. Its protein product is CSAYPGRLNTEAFF.

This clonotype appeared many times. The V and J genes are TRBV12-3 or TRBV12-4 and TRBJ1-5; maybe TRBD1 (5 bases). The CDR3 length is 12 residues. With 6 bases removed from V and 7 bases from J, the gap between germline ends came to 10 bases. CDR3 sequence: CASRTRDQPQHF. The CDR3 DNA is TGTGCCAGCAGAACCAGGGACCAGCCCCAGCATTTT.